Following are 3 T cell receptor beta chains from one sample sequenced in a study of blood T cell repertoires in COVID-19. Some clones are missing from TCRdb's copy, which holds only in-frame ones; the method was immunoSEQ multiplex PCR. Of fewer than 200,000 clones in the sample, 88% are singletons; the top ten hold around 25%. Material for sequencing was peripheral blood. These receptors were collected from a man aged 60 to 69 with acute or convalescent COVID-19.

This sequence joins TRBV3-1 (or the pseudogene TRBV3-2) and TRBJ1-1; 8 nucleotides align to TRBD1. Germline V lookup: CDR1 LGHDT, CDR2 YNNKEL (reference sequence). The ends lost 4 bases at V and 1 base at J; junction bases unmatched: 5. The CDR3 is made up of 15 amino acids. The CDR3 DNA is TGTGCCAGCAGCCGCCCACAGGGGGGGAACACTGAAGCTTTCTTT. Its protein product is CASSRPQGGNTEAFF.

The V call is TRBV6-5, the J call TRBJ2-7; the match to TRBD1 covers 7 bases. The CDR3 is 14 amino acids. V shed 6 bases and J 1 base; nucleotides not matched to a gene: 6. CDR1 is MNHEY and CDR2 is SVGAGI in the germline V gene. CDR3 amino acids: CASSSTGLSYEQYF. The CDR3 DNA follows: TGTGCCAGCAGCTCGACAGGGCTGTCCTACGAGCAGTACTTC.

CDR3: CASRRTVNTGELFF. The CDR3 nucleotides read TGTGCCAGCAGGCGGACAGTGAACACCGGGGAGCTGTTTTTT. The chain is built from TRBV2 and TRBJ2-2; perhaps TRBD1 as D (6 bases). The germline V gene encodes CDR1 SNHLY and CDR2 FYNNEI. V gave up 6 bases and J gave up 1 base, with 9 bases separating them. This CDR3 spans 14 amino acids.